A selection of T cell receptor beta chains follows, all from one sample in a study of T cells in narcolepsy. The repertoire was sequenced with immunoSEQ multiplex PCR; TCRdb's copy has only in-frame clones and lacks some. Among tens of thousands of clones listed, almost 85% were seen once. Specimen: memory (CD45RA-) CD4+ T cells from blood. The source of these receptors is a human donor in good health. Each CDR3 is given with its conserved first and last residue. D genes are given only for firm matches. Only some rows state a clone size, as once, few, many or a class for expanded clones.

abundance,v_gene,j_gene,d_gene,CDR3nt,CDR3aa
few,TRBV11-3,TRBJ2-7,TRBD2,TGTGCCAGCAGCTCCCGACTAGCGGGAGGTCGGGCCTACGAGCAGTACTTC,CASSSRLAGGRAYEQYF
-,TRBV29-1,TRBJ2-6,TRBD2,TGCAGCGCCGTAGGTAGCGGGAGCTTTGGGGCCAACGTCCTGACTTTC,CSAVGSGSFGANVLTF
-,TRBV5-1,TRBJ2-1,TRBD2,TGCGCCAGCCACACCTCCGGGACTAGCGGGTCCTACAATGAGCAGTTCTTC,CASHTSGTSGSYNEQFF
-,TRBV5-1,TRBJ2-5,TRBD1,TGCGCCAGCAGCACCCCGACAGGGGGCATAGAGACCCAGTACTTC,CASSTPTGGIETQYF
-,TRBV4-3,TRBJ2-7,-,TGCGCCAGCAGCCAAGAAGAGGGAGAAAAAGGATACGAGCAGTACTTC,CASSQEEGEKGYEQYF
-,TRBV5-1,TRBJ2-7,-,TGCGCCAGCAGCTTGGGGACTGTCAACTACGAGCAGTACTTC,CASSLGTVNYEQYF
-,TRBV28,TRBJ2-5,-,TGTGCCAGCACAAGCGGTCCAGAGACCCAGTACTTC,CASTSGPETQYF
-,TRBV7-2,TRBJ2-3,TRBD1,TGTGCCAGCAGCTTTGGGACAGGGGCCAGCACAGATACGCAGTATTTT,CASSFGTGASTDTQYF
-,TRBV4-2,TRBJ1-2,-,TGTGCCAGCAGCCAAGCGTCGGGGGTCGACTATGGCTACACCTTC,CASSQASGVDYGYTF
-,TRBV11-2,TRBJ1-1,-,TGTGCCAGCAGCAAAGCGGGTGAAGCTTTCTTT,CASSKAGEAFF
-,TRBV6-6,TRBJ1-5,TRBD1,TGTGCCAGCAGTAACAGGGGAAGCAGCAATCAGCCCCAGCATTTT,CASSNRGSSNQPQHF
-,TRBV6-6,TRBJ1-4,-,TGTGCCAGCAGTTACTTGGGGGTCGAACCCGAAAAACTGTTTTTT,CASSYLGVEPEKLFF
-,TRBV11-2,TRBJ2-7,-,TGTGCCAGCAGCTTAGGGGAGGTTGGCTACGAGCAGTACTTC,CASSLGEVGYEQYF
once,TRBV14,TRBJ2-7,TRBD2,TGTGCCAGCAGCATAGGACTAGCGCTGACCTACGAGCAGTACTTC,CASSIGLALTYEQYF
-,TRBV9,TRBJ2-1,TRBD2,TGTGCCAGCAGCCCCAGACTAGCGGGAGGGGGCGAGCAGTTCTTC,CASSPRLAGGGEQFF
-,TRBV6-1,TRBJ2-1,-,TGTGCCAGCAGTGACCAACCAAACAATGAGCAGTTCTTC,CASSDQPNNEQFF
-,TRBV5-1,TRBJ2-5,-,TGCGCCAGCAGCAAAGACGACCCCCGAAGGGAGACCCAGTACTTC,CASSKDDPRRETQYF
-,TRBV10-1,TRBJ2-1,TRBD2,TGCGCCAGCAGGTCCCCGGGGGGTGAGCAGTTCTTC,CASRSPGGEQFF
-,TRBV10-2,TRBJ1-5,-,TGCGCCAGCAGTGTTTCAGGGTTGGGACAGCCCCAGCATTTT,CASSVSGLGQPQHF
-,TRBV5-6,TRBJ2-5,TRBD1,TGTGCCAGCAGCTTAAGACAGGGTCAAGAGACCCAGTACTTC,CASSLRQGQETQYF
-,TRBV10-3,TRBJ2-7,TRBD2,TGTGCCATCAGTGACGCTACTAGCGGGAGGGCCCTCTACGAGCAGTACTTC,CAISDATSGRALYEQYF
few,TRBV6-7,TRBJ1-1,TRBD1,TGTGCCAGCAGCGAACCCCAGGGGGCGAACACTGAAGCTTTCTTT,CASSEPQGANTEAFF
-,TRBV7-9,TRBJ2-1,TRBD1,TGTGCCAGCAGCTTATTAGCTGGGACAGGGATTTACAATGAGCAGTTCTTC,CASSLLAGTGIYNEQFF
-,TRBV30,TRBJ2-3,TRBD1,TGTGCCTTACGGACAGGGTCTAGCACAGATACGCAGTATTTT,CALRTGSSTDTQYF
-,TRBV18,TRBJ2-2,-,TGTGCCAGCTCACCAGGGCAAACCGGGGAGCTGTTTTTT,CASSPGQTGELFF
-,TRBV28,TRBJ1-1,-,TGTGCCAGCAGCCAACAGGGAGGGCGGACTGAAGCTTTCTTT,CASSQQGGRTEAFF
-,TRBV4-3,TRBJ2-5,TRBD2,TGCGCCAGCAGCCAAGTGGCGCGGGAGTGGTGGACCCAGTACTTC,CASSQVAREWWTQYF
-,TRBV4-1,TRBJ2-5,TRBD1,TGCGCCAGCAGCCAGACAGGGGGGAGAGAGACCCAGTACTTC,CASSQTGGRETQYF
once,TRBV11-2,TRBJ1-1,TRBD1,TGTGCCAGCACCTTTAACAGGGGGCGGATAGAAGCTTTCTTT,CASTFNRGRIEAFF
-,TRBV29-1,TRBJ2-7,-,TGCAGCGTCCGAGGGGGAGGCTCCCTCTACGAGCAGTACTTC,CSVRGGGSLYEQYF
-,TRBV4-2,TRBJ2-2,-,TGTGCCAGCAGCCTAGGGAACGGGGAGCTGTTTTTT,CASSLGNGELFF
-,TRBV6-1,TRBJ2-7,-,TGTGCCAGCAGTGAAGTGGCGAGCTTCGAGCAGTACTTC,CASSEVASFEQYF
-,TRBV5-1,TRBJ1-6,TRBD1,TGCGCCAGCAGACCCGGGACAGGGGTTTCACCCCTCCACTTT,CASRPGTGVSPLHF
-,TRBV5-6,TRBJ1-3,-,TGTGCCAGCAGCCCCACAGGGTGGGACACCATATATTTT,CASSPTGWDTIYF
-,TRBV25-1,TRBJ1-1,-,TGTGCCAGCAGTGACTCGGGACAAAAGAACACTGAAGCTTTCTTT,CASSDSGQKNTEAFF
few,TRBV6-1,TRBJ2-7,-,TGTGCCAGCACGGGGGTTCAGGAGCAGTACTTC,CASTGVQEQYF
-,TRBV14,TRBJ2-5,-,TGTGCCAGCAGCCAAGTTTTGGAGACCCAGTACTTC,CASSQVLETQYF
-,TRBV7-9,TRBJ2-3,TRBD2,TGTGCCAGCAGTTCCCTAGCGGTCCGCACAGATACGCAGTATTTT,CASSSLAVRTDTQYF
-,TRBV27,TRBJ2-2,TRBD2,TGTGCCACCCTAGCGGGAGTTAATGCCGGGGAGCTGTTTTTT,CATLAGVNAGELFF
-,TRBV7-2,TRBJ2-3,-,TGTGCCAGCAGCTTACGCGGAGCAGGCACAGATACGCAGTATTTT,CASSLRGAGTDTQYF
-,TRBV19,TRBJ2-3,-,TGTGCCAGTAGTATAGGGAGGGGGCAAGGAGATACGCAGTATTTT,CASSIGRGQGDTQYF
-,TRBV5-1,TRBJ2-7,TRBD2,TGCGCCAGCAGCTTGCCCGGGAGGGTCTACGAGCAGTACTTC,CASSLPGRVYEQYF
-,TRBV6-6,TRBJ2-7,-,TGTGCCAGCAGTTTTGGCCGGGGAGGGGGCTACGAGCAGTACTTC,CASSFGRGGGYEQYF
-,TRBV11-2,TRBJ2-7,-,TGTGCCAGCAGCTTAAGAGGATCCACCCACGAGCAGTACTTC,CASSLRGSTHEQYF
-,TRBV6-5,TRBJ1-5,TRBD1,TGTGCCAGTACAATGACAGGGAGCAATCAGCCCCAGCATTTT,CASTMTGSNQPQHF
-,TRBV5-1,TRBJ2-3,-,TGCGCCAGCAGCTTGGCAGCGGCCACAGATACGCAGTATTTT,CASSLAAATDTQYF
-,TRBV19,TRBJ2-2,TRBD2,TGTGCCAGTAGTTTAATAGCGGGAGGAGGCACCGGGGAGCTGTTTTTT,CASSLIAGGGTGELFF
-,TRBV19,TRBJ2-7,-,TGTGCCAGTAGTATATCCGGGGTTACGAGGGAGCAGTACTTC,CASSISGVTREQYF
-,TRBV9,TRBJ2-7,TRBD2,TGTGCCAGCAGTCACGGACTAGCGGAGGACGAGCAGTACTTC,CASSHGLAEDEQYF
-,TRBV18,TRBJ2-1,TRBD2,TGTGCCAGCTCACCAGCCGACCTAGCGGGATCAGGCAATGAGCAGTTCTTC,CASSPADLAGSGNEQFF
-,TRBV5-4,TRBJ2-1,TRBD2,TGTGCCAGCAGCAAGGGGACTAGCGGGAGCTCTAGGGAGCAGTTCTTC,CASSKGTSGSSREQFF
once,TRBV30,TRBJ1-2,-,TGTGCCTGGAGTGTAGGTGGGGCCCTCTATGGCTACACCTTC,CAWSVGGALYGYTF
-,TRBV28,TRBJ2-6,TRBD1,TGTGCCAGCAGATCCCGGGACAGCTTCTCTGGGGCCAACGTCCTGACTTTC,CASRSRDSFSGANVLTF
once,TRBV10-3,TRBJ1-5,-,TGTGCCACCGGGGGGGGAAATAGCAATCAGCCCCAGCATTTT,CATGGGNSNQPQHF
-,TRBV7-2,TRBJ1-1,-,TGTGCCAGCAGCTTAAGTGGGACCCGAGGCTTCTTT,CASSLSGTRGFF
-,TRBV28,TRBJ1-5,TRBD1,TGTGCCAGCAGTGCGACAGGGGGGAATCAGCCCCAGCATTTT,CASSATGGNQPQHF
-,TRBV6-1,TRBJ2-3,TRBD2,TGTGCCAGCAGTGCTTACCCTCTAGCGGGAGGCCCGGGTCTGACAGATACGCAGTATTTT,CASSAYPLAGGPGLTDTQYF
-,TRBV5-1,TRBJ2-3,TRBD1,TGCGCCAGCAGCTTGTGGGGACAGAGCACAGATACGCAGTATTTT,CASSLWGQSTDTQYF
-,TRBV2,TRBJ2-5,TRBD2,TGTGCCAGCATACCGGGACTAGCGGAGTTCAAAACCCAGTACTTC,CASIPGLAEFKTQYF